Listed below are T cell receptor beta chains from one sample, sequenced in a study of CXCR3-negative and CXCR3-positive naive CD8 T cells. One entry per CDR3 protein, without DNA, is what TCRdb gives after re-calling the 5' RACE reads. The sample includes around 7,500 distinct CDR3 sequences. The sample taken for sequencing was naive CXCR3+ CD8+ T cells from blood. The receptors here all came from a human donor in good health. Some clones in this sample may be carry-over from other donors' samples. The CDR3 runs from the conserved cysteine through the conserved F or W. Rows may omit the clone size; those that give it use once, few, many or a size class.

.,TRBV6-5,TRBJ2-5,CASGGAVETQYF
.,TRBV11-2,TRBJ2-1,CASSTINEQFF
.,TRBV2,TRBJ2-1,CASSGMRRGFYNEQFF
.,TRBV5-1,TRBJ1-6,CASTTGTGGESPLHF
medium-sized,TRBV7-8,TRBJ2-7,CASSPGEGSASYEQYF
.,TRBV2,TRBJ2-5,CASSEYLGSENQETQYF
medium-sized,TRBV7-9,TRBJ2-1,CASSWGTSEAEQFF
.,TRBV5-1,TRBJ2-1,CASSVDLAITNEQFF
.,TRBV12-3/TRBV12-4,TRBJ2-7,CASSLGAGGSYEQYF
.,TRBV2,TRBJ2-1,CASSDSGTGGFRSYNEQFF
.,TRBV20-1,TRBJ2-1,CSARLMGASYNEQFF
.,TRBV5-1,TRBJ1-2,CASSEGWLGYTF
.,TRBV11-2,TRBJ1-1,CASSLGTKGVDTEAFF
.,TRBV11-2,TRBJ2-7,CASSLVWGRGAYEQYF
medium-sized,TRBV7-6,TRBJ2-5,CASSPMVATETQYF
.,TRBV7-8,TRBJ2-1,CASSGQDEQFF
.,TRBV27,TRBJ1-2,CAARGIKTNYGYTF
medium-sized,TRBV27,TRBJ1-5,CASSLSVVGPQHF
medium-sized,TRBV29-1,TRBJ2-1,CSVVGGTGGLYNEQFF
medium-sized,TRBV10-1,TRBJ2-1,CASSESAGQLIF